The clone carrying this T cell receptor (beta chain) was seen a single time. Original handling: Estimation of nucleated cell counts relied on the amplification of reference gene primers. Repertoires were generated with immunoSEQ multiplex PCR, while TCRdb's copy carries only in-frame clones and drops some. Clone size and V and J calls were adopted from that table, with D and trimming inferred from the DNA. This table holds around 190,000 clones, around nine tenths found once. The data were taken from a study of blood T cell repertoires in COVID-19. As for the study in general: Collection of acute and convalescent COVID-19 samples took place in the United States, Italy and Spain. Nucleic acid was either cDNA or gDNA, and it came from T cells, B-cell-depleted T cells, or PBMCs.

Seattle patients were enrolled during active infection and followed longitudinally. Material: peripheral blood. The clonotype comes from a man in his fifties or sixties with COVID-19, enrolled during active disease.

CDR3 sequence: CASEPRVVSGGLRSYNEQFF. The CDR3 region has the DNA TGTGCCAGCGAGCCAAGGGTGGTTAGCGGGGGGCTTCGATCCTACAATGAGCAGTTCTTC. The chain employs TRBV14 and TRBJ2-1, with 10 positions matching TRBD2. This CDR3 comprises 20 residues. The junction had 20 bases not matched to a gene; V was cut back by 8 bases and J by 1 base. Germline-derived CDR1 and CDR2 are SGHDN and FVKESK.